These 16 T cell receptor beta chains were sequenced from one sample in a study of cytomegalovirus exposure and HLA in healthy donors. Generated by immunoSEQ multiplex PCR, the TCRdb table keeps only in-frame clones and is missing some. The sample carries approximately 70,000 clones, less than 95% recorded once. The specimen sequenced was PBMCs. The receptors originated from a woman aged 18 to 35 in good health and CMV-seronegative.

This CDR3 is CASSVAHQFTGGTEAFF. DNA for the CDR3: TGTGCCAGCAGCGTCGCTCACCAATTCACAGGGGGAACTGAAGCTTTCTTT. The genes are TRBV9 and TRBJ1-1; TRBD1 agrees at 8 bases. The V segment lost 2 bases and the J segment 5 bases; nucleotides outside the gene matches: 14. This CDR3 comprises 17 residues. CDR1 and CDR2 from the germline V gene are SGDLS and YYNGEE.

The genes are TRBV12-5 and TRBJ1-1, with 7 bases matching TRBD1. Germline V CDR1 and CDR2: LGHNT, FRNRAP. V shed 0 bases and J 1 base; nucleotides not matched to a gene: 17. The length of the CDR3 is 20 residues. CDR3 in amino acids: CASGLVLDVLTGRGNTEAFF. CDR3 DNA sequence: TGTGCTAGTGGTTTGGTACTAGATGTTCTGACAGGGCGTGGGAACACTGAAGCTTTCTTT.

The chain links TRBV6-1 to TRBJ2-1; 9 nucleotides agree with TRBD2. V was pared by 7 bases and J by 2 bases, with 3 bases of the junction left unmatched. This CDR3 has 14 amino acids. Germline CDR1 and CDR2: MNHNS and SASEGT. DNA for the CDR3: TGTGCCAGCACCGCTAGCGGGGCCTACAATGAGCAGTTCTTC. Residues: CASTASGAYNEQFF.

The V call is TRBV6-6, the J call TRBJ2-1; tentative D call: TRBD2 (7 bases). The CDR3 has 16 residues. The germline CDR1 and CDR2 sequences are MNHNY and SVGAGI (reference sequence). The V end lost 7 bases, the J end lost 0 bases, and 16 bases lay between the germline ends. Written as DNA, the CDR3 is TGTGCCAGCAATAAGGCGGGGGCGGGCTCCTACAATGAGCAGTTCTTC. It encodes CASNKAGAGSYNEQFF.

The chain joins TRBV9 to TRBJ2-7; 8 positions match TRBD2. The junction had 12 bases not matched to a gene; V was cut back by 6 bases and J by 7 bases. Germline-derived CDR1 and CDR2 are SGDLS and YYNGEE. This CDR3 has 14 residues. CDR3 protein: CASTPGAGVEEQYF. The CDR3, as DNA: TGTGCCAGCACCCCGGGAGCGGGAGTAGAAGAGCAGTACTTC.

The rearrangement joins TRBV11-2 to TRBJ1-4; 7 bases are a match to TRBD1. V gave up 4 bases and J gave up 8 bases; unmatched junction bases: 7. Germline loops: CDR1 SGHAT, CDR2 FQNNGV. This CDR3 has 14 amino acids. The CDR3 loop is CASSSVRGREKLFF. DNA of the CDR3: TGTGCCAGCAGCTCAGTGAGGGGGCGGGAAAAACTGTTTTTT.

This clone was picked up one time. The gene calls are TRBV6-5 and TRBJ2-5; 8 nucleotides line up with TRBD1. Germline CDR1 is MNHEY and CDR2 is SVGAGI. Germline trimming cut 2 bases from V and 4 bases from J; bases unmatched to any gene: 6. The CDR3 length is 15 residues. DNA for the CDR3: TGTGCCAGCAGTTACACCTCAGGGGGCGCAGAGACCCAGTACTTC. Protein: CASSYTSGGAETQYF.

V usage is TRBV7-3 and J usage is TRBJ2-3; D is uncertain. This CDR3 is 14 amino acids long. The V end lost 4 bases, the J end lost 6 bases, and 14 bases lay between the germline ends. CDR1 and CDR2 from the germline V gene are SGHTA and FQGTGA. The CDR3 DNA is TGTGCCAGCAGCTCAAATCCAGCGTGGGATACGCAGTATTTT. It is translated as CASSSNPAWDTQYF.

J is TRBJ2-3 and V is TRBV5-5, with 14 bases lining up with TRBD2. The J segment lost 4 bases and the V segment lost 4 bases, leaving 8 bases of the junction unmatched. CDR1 is SGHKS, CDR2 YYEKEE, per germline (reference sequence). The CDR3 extends over 17 amino acids. The DNA for the CDR3 is TGTGCCAGCAGCCAAAGACTAGCGGGGGGGCTTGCAGATACGCAGTATTTT. The encoded protein is CASSQRLAGGLADTQYF.

With regard to this clone: In the same sample, other DNA sequences code for this CDR3. The chain combines TRBV2 with TRBJ2-7; 7 bases are shared with TRBD1. Germline V CDR1 and CDR2: SNHLY, FYNNEI. With 4 bases clipped from V and 3 bases from J, the junction kept 6 bases outside the gene matches. The CDR3 has 14 amino acids. The CDR3, as DNA: TGTGCCAGCAGTGGACAGGGCTCTAGCTACGAGCAGTACTTC. Translated: CASSGQGSSYEQYF.

The gene calls are TRBV7-6 and TRBJ1-2; TRBD1 agrees at 9 bases. Trimming cost V 4 bases and J 6 bases; bases outside gene matches: 3. Germline V gene lookup returns CDR1 SGHVS and CDR2 FNYEAQ. There are 13 residues in the CDR3. In DNA form, the CDR3 reads TGTGCCAGCAGCTACCGGACAGGGGATGGCTACACCTTC. Protein sequence: CASSYRTGDGYTF.

The table lists this clone with a count of one. Other DNA sequences in this sample translate to the same CDR3. The rearrangement uses TRBV6-5 and TRBJ1-6; TRBD1 might be the D (5 bases). The V gene's germline CDR1 is MNHEY and CDR2 SVGAGI. Deletions cut 0 bases from V and 7 bases from J, with 13 bases between. This CDR3 is built from 16 residues. CDR3 coding DNA: TGTGCCAGCAGTTACTCCCCGGGGGTAGGAAATTCACCCCTCCACTTT. Translating gives CASSYSPGVGNSPLHF.

The chain is built from TRBV6-1 and TRBJ2-7, with 8 bases matching TRBD2. Germline lookup yields CDR1 MNHNS and CDR2 SASEGT. With 4 bases clipped from V and 0 bases from J, the junction kept 8 bases outside the gene matches. The CDR3 loop spans 16 amino acids. This chain's CDR3 is CASSGAGVPDSYEQYF. The CDR3 DNA reads as TGTGCCAGCAGTGGAGCGGGAGTCCCTGACTCCTACGAGCAGTACTTC.

CDR3 sequence (DNA): TGTGCCAGCAGCTTAGGCAACACGAACACTGAAGCTTTCTTT. As protein: CASSLGNTNTEAFF. The rearrangement uses TRBV7-9 and TRBJ1-1; unclear D gene. Per germline, CDR1 SEHNR and CDR2 FQNEAQ (reference sequence). V was clipped by 1 base and J by 1 base, with 7 bases between them. This CDR3 has 14 amino acids.

The genes are TRBV11-3 and TRBJ1-1; 7 positions match TRBD1. CDR1 and CDR2 (germline): SGHNT, YENEEA. The trim removed 5 bases at V and 1 base at J, leaving 4 bases unmatched. The CDR3 runs 14 residues. The CDR3 is CASSPGQKNTEAFF. The CDR3 nucleotides are TGTGCCAGCAGCCCGGGACAGAAGAACACTGAAGCTTTCTTT.

V gene TRBV15 combines with J gene TRBJ2-6; 7 positions match TRBD1. Germline trimming cut 5 bases from V and 0 bases from J; bases unmatched to any gene: 7. The CDR3 consists of 17 residues. CDR1 is LNHNV, CDR2 YYDKDF, per germline (reference sequence). Here the CDR3 DNA reads TGTGCCACCAGCTCAAGGGACAGTATCTCTGGGGCCAACGTCCTGACTTTC. Amino acid sequence: CATSSRDSISGANVLTF.